The 16 T cell receptor beta chains below come from one sample, sequenced in a study of T cell responses to AZD1222 COVID-19 vaccine. Generated by immunoSEQ multiplex PCR, the TCRdb table keeps only in-frame clones and is missing some. The table records 200,000 to 250,000 clones, about 93% of them present only once. The sequences come from peripheral blood, collected on day 0 of MenACWY control vaccination. The source of these receptors is an adult in good health.

This clone appeared a single time. The chain carries TRBV27 and TRBJ1-6, with D maybe TRBD1 (5 bases). Trimming shortened V by 10 bases and J by 5 bases, and 18 bases separated the two germline ends. Germline V gene data show CDR1 as MNHEY and CDR2 as SMNVEV (reference sequence). This CDR3 is built from 15 residues. The CDR3, as DNA: TGTGCCACTAGGACACTCATTGCCGATAATTCACCCCTCCACTTT. Translated, it gives CATRTLIADNSPLHF.

In its sample, this clone was seen once. Sequence at one end of the junction differs from germline and may be a read error. This chain links TRBV27 with TRBJ1-6, with D possibly TRBD1 on 5 matching bases. There are 15 residues in the CDR3. The germline V gene has CDR1 MNHEY and CDR2 SMNVEV (reference sequence). The CDR3 coding sequence is TGTGCCAGCAGCCCCTTGGGAGGGGATAATCCACCCCTCCACTTT. The encoded protein is CASSPLGGDNPPLHF.

This chain links TRBV5-4 with TRBJ2-6, with 8 bases identical to TRBD2. With V trimmed by 9 bases and J by 0 bases, 14 bases remained unmatched. There are 18 residues in the CDR3. The germline CDR1 and CDR2 sequences are SGHNT and YYREEE (reference sequence). CDR3 bases: TGTGCCACCACCCTTAGCGGGGTCGCCCTCTCTGGGGCCAACGTCCTGACTTTC. It encodes CATTLSGVALSGANVLTF.

This chain connects TRBV5-1 to TRBJ2-1, with 9 bases identical to TRBD2. Germline loops: CDR1 SGHRS, CDR2 YFSETQ. This CDR3 contains 15 residues. J lost 1 base, V lost 6 bases, and 5 bases had no gene match. CDR3 in DNA: TGCGCCAGCACCCAAGCGGGGGGTTCCTACAATGAGCAGTTCTTC. Translation gives CASTQAGGSYNEQFF.

This clone was seen just once. The chain recombines TRBV5-1 with TRBJ1-1; perhaps TRBD1 as D (5 bases). V lost 0 bases, J lost 0 bases, and 12 bases lay in between. Germline assignment: CDR1 SGHRS and CDR2 YFSETQ. This CDR3 is 16 amino acids long. This CDR3 reads CASSLGGIGVNTEAFF. DNA for the CDR3: TGCGCCAGCAGCTTGGGGGGAATAGGGGTGAACACTGAAGCTTTCTTT.

The chain is built from TRBV4-1 and TRBJ1-2, with D possibly TRBD1 on 6 matching bases. V lost 4 bases to trimming and J lost 4 bases, with 16 bases between them. The CDR3 extends over 15 amino acids. Germline assignment: CDR1 MGHRA and CDR2 YSYEKL. This CDR3 reads CASSLQLEGGYGYTF. CDR3 in DNA: TGCGCCAGCAGCCTCCAGTTGGAAGGGGGCTATGGCTACACCTTC.

V usage is TRBV4-2 and J usage is TRBJ1-2; a weak D match, TRBD1 (5 bases). The germline V gene encodes CDR1 LGHNA and CDR2 YNFKEQ. The CDR3 loop spans 13 amino acids. V dropped 4 bases and J dropped 7 bases, with 13 bases sitting between them. CDR3: CASSPTGVGGYTF. Written as DNA, the CDR3 is TGTGCCAGCAGCCCAACAGGTGTGGGTGGCTACACCTTC.

This clone was counted between two and nine times. The chain couples TRBV7-2 to TRBJ1-2; the D is unclear. Germline loops: CDR1 SGHTA, CDR2 FQGNSA. The germline V and J ends were trimmed by 5 bases and 1 base, with 2 bases remaining between them. The length of the CDR3 is 11 residues. The CDR3 DNA sequence: TGTGCCAGCAGCATTAACTATGGCTACACCTTC. Protein product: CASSINYGYTF.

This chain uses TRBV12-3 or TRBV12-4 with TRBJ1-5, with unresolved D. The CDR3 sequence is 12 residues long. The V and J ends lost 5 bases and 0 bases respectively, with 2 bases between them. The CDR3 DNA is TGTGCCAGCAGTCATAGCAATCAGCCCCAGCATTTT. It specifies CASSHSNQPQHF.

The chain is built from TRBV15 and TRBJ2-7; possibly TRBD1 for D (6 bases). The V gene's germline CDR1 is LNHNV and CDR2 YYDKDF (reference sequence). The CDR3 spans 15 residues. V lost 5 bases to trimming and J lost 4 bases, with 18 bases between them. CDR3 coding DNA: TGTGCCACCAGCTTTGGACAGCGTCGTTTTTACGAGCAGTACTTC. Amino acid sequence: CATSFGQRRFYEQYF.

This chain connects TRBV10-1 to TRBJ1-1; 11 bases agree with TRBD1. CDR3 length: 16 amino acids. The V and J ends lost 2 bases and 0 bases, in that order; junction bases with no gene match: 2. CDR1 and CDR2 (germline): WNHNN, SYGVQD (reference sequence). CDR3 coding DNA: TGCGCCAGCAGTGAGGGACAGGGGGCAATGAACACTGAAGCTTTCTTT. Translation gives CASSEGQGAMNTEAFF.

CDR3 protein: CASSPGRGQSSPLHF. The CDR3 DNA is TGTGCCAGCAGCCCTGGAAGGGGGCAGAGTTCACCCCTCCACTTT. This chain uses TRBV7-6 with TRBJ1-6; 7 nucleotides line up with TRBD1. Germline assignment: CDR1 SGHVS and CDR2 FNYEAQ. V dropped 5 bases and J dropped 9; count of bases not matched to a gene: 10. This CDR3 has 15 amino acids.

The chain combines TRBV29-1 with TRBJ1-5; D remains ambiguous. V was shortened by 4 bases and J by 2 bases, with 6 bases between the two germline ends. The CDR3 sequence is 12 residues long. Germline assignment: CDR1 SQVTM and CDR2 ANQGSEA. The CDR3 spells CSVVVGNQPQHF. The CDR3, as DNA: TGCAGCGTTGTAGTCGGCAATCAGCCCCAGCATTTT.

The chain couples TRBV10-3 to TRBJ1-1, with 7 bases matching TRBD1. The CDR3 is made up of 14 amino acids. V gave up 7 bases and J gave up 0 bases; unmatched junction bases: 5. Germline CDR1 is ENHRY and CDR2 is SYGVKD. The CDR3 region is CAITGTAMNTEAFF. CDR3 sequence (DNA): TGTGCCATCACAGGGACAGCGATGAACACTGAAGCTTTCTTT.

This chain connects TRBV7-3 to TRBJ2-7, with D maybe TRBD2 (5 bases). The V and J ends lost 5 bases and 4 bases respectively, with 18 bases between them. Looked up from germline, CDR1 is SGHTA and CDR2 is FQGTGA. The CDR3 spans 15 residues. The CDR3 sequence: CASSPQRARSYEQYF. The DNA of the CDR3 is TGTGCCAGCAGCCCGCAGAGGGCTAGGTCGTACGAGCAGTACTTC.

The chain has TRBV7-2 and TRBJ2-1, with TRBD2 matching over 13 bases. With V trimmed by 4 bases and J by 2 bases, 5 bases remained unmatched. Germline loops: CDR1 SGHTA, CDR2 FQGNSA. This CDR3 spans 17 amino acids. CDR3 amino acids: CASSSTGLAGAYNEQFF. Written as DNA, the CDR3 is TGTGCCAGCAGCTCAACCGGACTAGCGGGGGCCTACAATGAGCAGTTCTTC. The entire variable domain, with the rest obtained from reference TRBV7-2 and TRBJ2-1, is as follows: GAGVSQSPSNKVTEKGKDVELRCDPISGHTALYWYRQSLGQGLEFLIYFQGNSAPDKSGLPSDRFSAERTGGSVSTLTIQRTQQEDSAVYLCASSSTGLAGAYNEQFFGPGTRLTVL.